These 17 T cell receptor beta chains share one sample of origin, sequenced in a study of blood T cell repertoires in COVID-19. Some clones are missing from TCRdb's copy, which holds only in-frame ones; the method was immunoSEQ multiplex PCR. The top ten hold roughly 8.4% of the sample, which has under 150,000 clones, about four fifths seen once. Sequenced: peripheral blood. The receptors originated from a human donor with acute or convalescent COVID-19. The donor label of this sample is uncertain.

This chain uses TRBV3-1 (or the pseudogene TRBV3-2) with TRBJ1-1, with TRBD1 as a possible D gene (6 bases). The length of the CDR3 is 14 residues. Germline V gene sequence: CDR1 LGHDT, CDR2 YNNKEL (reference sequence). Trimming shortened V by 1 base and J by 10 bases, and 16 bases separated the two germline ends. Written as DNA, the CDR3 is TGTGCCAGCAGCCAAGTCACTGGGGGCGGGTCAGCTTTCTTT. It codes for CASSQVTGGGSAFF.

The chain uses TRBV9 and TRBJ2-1; 10 bases align to TRBD2. The V gene end was trimmed by 3 bases and the J gene end by 0 bases; junction bases not matched to a gene: 3. Germline V lookup: CDR1 SGDLS, CDR2 YYNGEE. This CDR3 has 16 amino acids. CDR3 nucleotide sequence: TGTGCCAGCAGCGAAGCGGGGGGGAGCTCCTACAATGAGCAGTTCTTC. Translation: CASSEAGGSSYNEQFF.

The chain has TRBV6-6 and TRBJ2-2, with 10 bases that match TRBD1. The ends lost 5 bases at V and 6 bases at J; junction bases unmatched: 6. Per the germline V gene, CDR1 is MNHNY and CDR2 is SVGAGI (reference sequence). CDR3 length: 15 amino acids. CDR3 bases: TGTGCCAGCAGTCGCCGGGACAGGGGTCCCGGGGAGCTGTTTTTT. Translation gives CASSRRDRGPGELFF.

This clone has a handful of counts. V usage is TRBV14 and J usage is TRBJ2-1; a possible D gene is TRBD1 (5 bases). Trimming cost V 1 base and J 9 bases, with 7 bases left between them. The CDR3 contains 12 residues. CDR1 and CDR2 from the germline V gene are SGHDN and FVKESK. This chain's CDR3 is CASSQVGVEQFF. In DNA, the CDR3 is TGTGCCAGCAGCCAAGTAGGGGTTGAGCAGTTCTTC.

The V gene is TRBV6-6, the J gene TRBJ1-2, with a weak D call TRBD1 (5 bases). Trimming took off 9 bases at V and 5 bases at J, with 13 bases between the two ends. There are 12 residues in the CDR3. In germline, CDR1 is MNHNY, CDR2 SVGAGI (reference sequence). CDR3 region: CASSGTLYGYTF. In DNA form, the CDR3 reads TGTGCCAGTTCCGGGACTCTGTATGGCTACACCTTC.

J is TRBJ1-3 and V is TRBV6-5, with TRBD1 identical over 7 bases. The V gene end was trimmed by 0 bases and the J gene end by 4 bases; junction bases not matched to a gene: 6. Germline V lookup: CDR1 MNHEY, CDR2 SVGAGI. The CDR3 runs to 16 residues. CDR3 bases: TGTGCCAGCAGTTACTCCGCGACAGGGAGGGGAAACACCATATATTTT. It encodes CASSYSATGRGNTIYF.

The genes are TRBV4-1 and TRBJ1-2; no definite D call. The germline gives CDR1 MGHRA, CDR2 YSYEKL. V gave up 2 bases and J gave up 0 bases, with 19 bases separating them. CDR3 length: 18 residues. CDR3 sequence: CASSQPDMIGATNYGYTF. Written as DNA, the CDR3 is TGCGCCAGCAGCCAACCTGACATGATCGGTGCCACTAACTATGGCTACACCTTC.

This sequence joins TRBV7-2 and TRBJ1-2; no firm D call. The CDR3 is 15 residues long. Germline CDR1 reads SGHTA; CDR2 reads FQGNSA. Trimming removed 4 bases from V and 4 bases from J, with 16 bases in between. The CDR3 sequence is CASSSPNDWSYGYTF. CDR3 nucleotides: TGTGCCAGCAGCTCGCCTAACGACTGGAGCTATGGCTACACCTTC. Full variable domain (outside the CDR3, taken from reference TRBV7-2 and TRBJ1-2): GAGVSQSPSNKVTEKGKDVELRCDPISGHTALYWYRQSLGQGLEFLIYFQGNSAPDKSGLPSDRFSAERTGGSVSTLTIQRTQQEDSAVYLCASSSPNDWSYGYTFGSGTRLTVV.

The V and J genes are TRBV28 and TRBJ1-2; possibly TRBD1 for D (5 bases). V shed 7 bases and J shed 5 bases, with 20 bases lying between them. The CDR3 loop spans 15 amino acids. Germline CDR1 reads MDHEN; CDR2 reads SYDVKM. CDR3 sequence: CASTPGGEQWYGYTF. The CDR3 DNA reads as TGTGCCAGCACCCCGGGAGGGGAACAGTGGTATGGCTACACCTTC.

The chain couples TRBV29-1 to TRBJ1-1; TRBD1 is a possible D gene (5 bases). Trimming removed 5 bases from V and 6 bases from J, with 16 bases in between. The CDR3 is made up of 13 amino acids. CDR1 and CDR2 from the germline V gene are SQVTM and ANQGSEA. For the CDR3, the DNA is TGCAGCGTTCGGACGCCCCAAGGGGCTGAAGCTTTCTTT. Its translation is CSVRTPQGAEAFF.

V usage is TRBV30 and J usage is TRBJ2-7, with 7 bases that match TRBD1. This CDR3 comprises 13 residues. J gave up 0 bases and V 6 bases, and 5 bases lay outside the gene matches. CDR1 GTSNPN and CDR2 SVGIG come from the germline V gene (reference sequence). This CDR3 reads CACPGQSSYEQYV. Here the CDR3 DNA reads TGTGCCTGTCCGGGACAGAGCTCCTACGAGCAGTACGTC.

The J gene is TRBJ2-2, the V gene TRBV2, with 13 bases lining up with TRBD2. The CDR3 consists of 17 residues. Germline CDR1 reads SNHLY; CDR2 reads FYNNEI. The ends lost 6 bases at V and 1 base at J; junction bases unmatched: 5. The CDR3 sequence: CASRETSGGRNTGELFF. DNA of the CDR3: TGTGCCAGCAGAGAGACTAGCGGGGGGAGGAACACCGGGGAGCTGTTTTTT.

The chain joins TRBV18 to TRBJ2-5; D is possibly TRBD2 (6 bases). There are 15 residues in the CDR3. Trimming took off 3 bases at V and 1 base at J, with 12 bases between the two ends. Germline lookup yields CDR1 KGHSH and CDR2 LQKENI. The CDR3 nucleotides are TGTGCCAGCTCACCCTCGATGGGGGGCCAAGAGACCCAGTACTTC. This encodes CASSPSMGGQETQYF.

V and J are TRBV5-5 and TRBJ1-2; 9 bases agree with TRBD1. Per germline, CDR1 SGHKS and CDR2 YYEKEE (reference sequence). CDR3 length equals 13 residues. V shed 4 bases, J shed 3 bases, and the junction held 1 base outside the gene matches. CDR3 amino acids: CASSRQGDYGYTF. CDR3 coding DNA: TGTGCCAGCAGCCGACAGGGGGACTATGGCTACACCTTC. Supplemented by reference TRBV5-5 and TRBJ1-2, the full variable domain reads DAGVTQSPTHLIKTRGQQVTLRCSPISGHKSVSWYQQVLGQGPQFIFQYYEKEERGRGNFPDRFSARQFPNYSSELNVNALLLGDSALYLCASSRQGDYGYTFGSGTRLTVV.

The J gene is TRBJ2-1, the V gene TRBV7-2; D perhaps matches TRBD1 (5 bases). The CDR3 runs 15 residues. Trimming took 3 bases from V and 3 from J, leaving 12 bases between them. Germline assignment: CDR1 SGHTA and CDR2 FQGNSA. CDR3 DNA sequence: TGTGCCAGCAGCTTGGGGCGAGCACTCTACAATGAGCAGTTCTTC. It yields the protein CASSLGRALYNEQFF.

The chain employs TRBV10-1 and TRBJ2-3, with D maybe TRBD1 (6 bases). This CDR3 region has 12 residues. Per germline, CDR1 WNHNN and CDR2 SYGVQD (reference sequence). Trimming stripped 8 bases from V and 4 bases from J, with 10 bases between. The CDR3 DNA reads TGCGCCAGCTCACAGGGACCAGATACGCAGTATTTT. It encodes CASSQGPDTQYF.

This clone was counted a few times. The J gene is TRBJ2-3, the V gene TRBV7-8; 13 nucleotides agree with TRBD2. Trimming removed 2 bases from V and 3 bases from J; junction bases left unmatched: 2. Germline V gene sequence: CDR1 SGHVS, CDR2 FQNEAQ. CDR3 length equals 16 residues. The CDR3 here is CASSLRLAGGTDTQYF. CDR3 DNA: TGTGCCAGCAGCTTAAGACTAGCGGGGGGAACAGATACGCAGTATTTT.